This T cell receptor beta chain was identified in a study of blood T cell repertoires in COVID-19. Study-level background: Specimens from acute and convalescent COVID-19 originated in the United States, Italy and Spain. The analysed material was cDNA or gDNA that came from T cells, B-cell-depleted T cells, or PBMCs.

Trimming stripped 11 bases from V and 1 base from J, with 20 bases between. CDR1 is MNHNY, CDR2 SVGAGI, per germline (reference sequence). The CDR3 is 15 amino acids. The authors' processing: Estimation of nucleated cell counts relied on the amplification of reference gene primers. Profiled with immunoSEQ multiplex PCR; TCRdb holds only in-frame clones, not every one. That table supplies the V and J calls and clone size; D and trimming were determined from the DNA. This table holds around 130,000 clones, 84% found once. The gene calls are TRBV6-6 and TRBJ2-5; D possibly corresponds to TRBD1 (6 bases). The specimen sequenced was peripheral blood. The TCR originated in a woman aged 60-75 years with acute or convalescent COVID-19. As DNA, the CDR3 is TGTGCCTGCCGTCGCTTACAGGGCCTCCAAGAGACCCAGTACTTC. This translates into CACRRLQGLQETQYF.